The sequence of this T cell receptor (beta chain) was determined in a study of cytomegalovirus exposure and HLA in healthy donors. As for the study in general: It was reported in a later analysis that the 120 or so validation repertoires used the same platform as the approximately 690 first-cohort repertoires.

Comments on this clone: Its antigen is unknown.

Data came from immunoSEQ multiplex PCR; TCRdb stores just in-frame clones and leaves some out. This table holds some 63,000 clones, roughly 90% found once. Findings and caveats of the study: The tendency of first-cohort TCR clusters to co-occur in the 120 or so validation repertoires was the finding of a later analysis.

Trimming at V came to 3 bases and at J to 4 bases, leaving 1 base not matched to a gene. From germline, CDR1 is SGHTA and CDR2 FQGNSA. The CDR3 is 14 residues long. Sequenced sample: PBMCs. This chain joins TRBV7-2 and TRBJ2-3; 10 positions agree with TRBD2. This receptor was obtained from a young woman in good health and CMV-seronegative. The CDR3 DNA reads TGTGCCAGCAGCTTCAGCGGGGGGGCAGATACGCAGTATTTT. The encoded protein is CASSFSGGADTQYF.